This T cell receptor beta chain is drawn from a study of molecular identifiers for immune sequencing clone quantification. Overall study context: Across replicate runs, RNA obtained from 20,000 or 100,000 naive CD8 cells was divided into five, with four undergoing sequencing.

In regard to this clonotype: Antigen: not known.

Study conclusions and caveats: Clones above 20 RNA copies contained over 97% of effector molecules and under 1% of naive molecules. Jurkat TCR RNA spiked in from one cell (amid some 1 million naive cells) was reportedly detectable.

This CDR3 is built from 15 residues. Between the trimmed V and J ends, which lost 6 bases and 0 bases, there was a span of 12 bases. Looked up from germline, CDR1 is MNHEY and CDR2 is SVGEGT. Researchers sorted naive CD8 T cells as cells that were CD8+CD4-CCR7+CD45RA+. TCRdb processed the PCR reads anew with MiXCR; each CDR3 protein has one entry. The sample consists of hundreds of thousands of distinct CDR3 sequences, approximately 24% of them appearing once. V and J are TRBV6-2 or TRBV6-3 and TRBJ2-1; unclear D gene. The sample comprised naive CD8+ T cells from blood, with Jurkat cell RNA spiked in. Subset in this sample: FACS-sorted CD8+CD4-CCR7+CD45RA+ naive T cells. This TCR came from a human donor in good health. Some libraries in this study had Jurkat cell RNA spiked in. CDR3 nucleotide sequence: TGTGCCAGCAGAACGACATTGAGCTCCTACAATGAGCAGTTCTTC. Translated, it gives CASRTTLSSYNEQFF.